These 9 T cell receptor beta chains came from one sample sequenced in a study of control samples from healthy donors and cancer patients. Only in-frame clones appear in the TCRdb table, and some are missing; sequencing was by immunoSEQ multiplex PCR. The sample lists about 150,000 clones; about 93% were seen once. Sequenced sample: blood. The receptors derive from a middle-aged man in good health.

This sequence joins TRBV5-3 and TRBJ1-1; D call uncertain. TRBV5-3 is known as an ORF, though its function is uncertain. The CDR3 consists of 13 residues. V gave up 1 base and J gave up 5 bases, with 9 bases separating them. CDR3 amino acids: CARSLSGRTEAFF. The CDR3 DNA reads as TGTGCCAGAAGCTTGTCCGGGAGGACTGAAGCTTTCTTT.

Comment on this clone: The sample has other DNA sequences that encode this CDR3 too. J is TRBJ2-3 and V is TRBV18; unclear D gene. The CDR3 covers 14 residues. V was cut by 2 bases and J by 0 bases, with 6 bases left in between. Germline V CDR1 and CDR2: KGHSH, LQKENI. CDR3 coding DNA: TGTGCCAGCTCACCAAAGACTAGCACAGATACGCAGTATTTT. Amino acids: CASSPKTSTDTQYF.

About this clone itself: Other DNA variants within this sample encode the same CDR3. The rearrangement joins TRBV30 to TRBJ1-2, with unresolved D. There are 12 residues in the CDR3. Deletions cut 0 bases from V and 5 bases from J, with 7 bases between. Per germline, CDR1 GTSNPN and CDR2 SVGIG (reference sequence). This chain's CDR3 is CAWSVLGYGYTF. The CDR3 DNA is TGTGCCTGGAGTGTACTGGGGTATGGCTACACCTTC.

CDR3 amino acids: CATSLRGASEQYF. CDR3 nucleotides: TGTGCCACCAGCCTTAGAGGTGCCTCCGAGCAGTACTTC. V is TRBV15 and J is TRBJ2-7; the D is unclear. CDR1 and CDR2 from the germline V gene are LNHNV and YYDKDF (reference sequence). V lost 5 bases, J lost 6 bases, and 14 bases lay in between. This CDR3 has 13 amino acids. The full variable domain, rest sourced from reference TRBV15 and TRBJ2-7, is DAMVIQNPRYQVTQFGKPVTLSCSQTLNHNVMYWYQQKSSQAPKLLFHYYDKDFNNEADTPDNFQSRRPNTSFCFLDIRSPGLGDTAMYLCATSLRGASEQYFGPGTRLTVT.

Turning to this clone: Other DNA sequences in this specimen translate into the identical CDR3. This chain uses TRBV5-1 with TRBJ2-1; D is undetermined. The germline gives CDR1 SGHRS, CDR2 YFSETQ. The CDR3 has 12 amino acids. Trimming took off 0 bases at V and 6 bases at J, with 4 bases between the two ends. The CDR3 loop is CASSLGGNEQFF. The DNA of the CDR3 is TGCGCCAGCAGCTTGGGGGGCAATGAGCAGTTCTTC.

The chain links TRBV6-5 to TRBJ2-7, with 7 bases lining up with TRBD2. Unmatched junction bases numbered 10, after V lost 6 bases and J lost 2 bases. The germline CDR1 and CDR2 sequences are MNHEY and SVGAGI. The CDR3 runs 15 residues. This CDR3 is CASRSIRLATYEQYF. As DNA, the CDR3 is TGTGCCAGCAGATCAATAAGACTAGCTACCTACGAGCAGTACTTC.

On this clone itself: Distinct nucleotide sequences in the sample also encode this CDR3. The chain has TRBV25-1 and TRBJ2-3, with 9 bases lining up with TRBD2. CDR3 length: 16 residues. V gave up 4 bases and J gave up 0 bases; unmatched junction bases: 5. The germline CDR1 and CDR2 sequences are MGHDK and SYGVNS. CDR3 amino acids: CASSVLTSGSTDTQYF. CDR3 DNA: TGTGCCAGCAGTGTTCTGACTAGCGGCAGCACAGATACGCAGTATTTT.

V is TRBV28 and J is TRBJ2-3; D could derive from TRBD1 or TRBD2 (5 bases each). The CDR3 consists of 15 residues. Trimming removed 5 bases from V and 2 bases from J, with 14 bases in between. Germline assignment: CDR1 MDHEN and CDR2 SYDVKM. The CDR3 reads CASSVQGRNTDTQYF. CDR3 nucleotide sequence: TGTGCCAGCAGTGTGCAGGGACGGAACACAGATACGCAGTATTTT.

This clone was observed once. The chain recombines TRBV7-9 with TRBJ1-1; D not certain. The V gene's germline CDR1 is SEHNR and CDR2 FQNEAQ (reference sequence). This CDR3 has 15 amino acids. Trimming removed 7 bases from V and 0 bases from J, with 15 bases in between. CDR3 amino acids: CASNPVGRVNTEAFF. In nucleotides, the CDR3 is TGTGCCAGCAACCCCGTAGGGAGGGTGAACACTGAAGCTTTCTTT.